This T cell receptor (beta chain) was found in a study of cytomegalovirus exposure and HLA in healthy donors. Study-wide results and limits: A prior analysis recorded that most TCR beta V segments were productive about 90% or about 30% of the time.

On this clone itself: What it binds is unknown.

The V gene's germline CDR1 is MNHNS and CDR2 SASEGT. The length of the CDR3 is 15 residues. Germline trimming cut 6 bases from V and 1 base from J; bases unmatched to any gene: 6. With 60 Vbeta and 13 Jbeta primers, the PCR was carried out. Assay: immunoSEQ multiplex PCR; the TCRdb copy retains only in-frame clones and omits some. This sample has 120,000 to 150,000 clones; roughly 75% occur once, and the top ten carry roughly 2%. The sequenced sample was PBMCs. The sequence was collected from a young man in good health and CMV-seronegative. The chain is built from TRBV6-1 and TRBJ1-1; 9 bases are a match to TRBD1. In DNA form, the CDR3 reads TGTGCCAGCAGGCCGCTGGGACAGGGGAACACTGAAGCTTTCTTT. The encoded protein is CASRPLGQGNTEAFF.